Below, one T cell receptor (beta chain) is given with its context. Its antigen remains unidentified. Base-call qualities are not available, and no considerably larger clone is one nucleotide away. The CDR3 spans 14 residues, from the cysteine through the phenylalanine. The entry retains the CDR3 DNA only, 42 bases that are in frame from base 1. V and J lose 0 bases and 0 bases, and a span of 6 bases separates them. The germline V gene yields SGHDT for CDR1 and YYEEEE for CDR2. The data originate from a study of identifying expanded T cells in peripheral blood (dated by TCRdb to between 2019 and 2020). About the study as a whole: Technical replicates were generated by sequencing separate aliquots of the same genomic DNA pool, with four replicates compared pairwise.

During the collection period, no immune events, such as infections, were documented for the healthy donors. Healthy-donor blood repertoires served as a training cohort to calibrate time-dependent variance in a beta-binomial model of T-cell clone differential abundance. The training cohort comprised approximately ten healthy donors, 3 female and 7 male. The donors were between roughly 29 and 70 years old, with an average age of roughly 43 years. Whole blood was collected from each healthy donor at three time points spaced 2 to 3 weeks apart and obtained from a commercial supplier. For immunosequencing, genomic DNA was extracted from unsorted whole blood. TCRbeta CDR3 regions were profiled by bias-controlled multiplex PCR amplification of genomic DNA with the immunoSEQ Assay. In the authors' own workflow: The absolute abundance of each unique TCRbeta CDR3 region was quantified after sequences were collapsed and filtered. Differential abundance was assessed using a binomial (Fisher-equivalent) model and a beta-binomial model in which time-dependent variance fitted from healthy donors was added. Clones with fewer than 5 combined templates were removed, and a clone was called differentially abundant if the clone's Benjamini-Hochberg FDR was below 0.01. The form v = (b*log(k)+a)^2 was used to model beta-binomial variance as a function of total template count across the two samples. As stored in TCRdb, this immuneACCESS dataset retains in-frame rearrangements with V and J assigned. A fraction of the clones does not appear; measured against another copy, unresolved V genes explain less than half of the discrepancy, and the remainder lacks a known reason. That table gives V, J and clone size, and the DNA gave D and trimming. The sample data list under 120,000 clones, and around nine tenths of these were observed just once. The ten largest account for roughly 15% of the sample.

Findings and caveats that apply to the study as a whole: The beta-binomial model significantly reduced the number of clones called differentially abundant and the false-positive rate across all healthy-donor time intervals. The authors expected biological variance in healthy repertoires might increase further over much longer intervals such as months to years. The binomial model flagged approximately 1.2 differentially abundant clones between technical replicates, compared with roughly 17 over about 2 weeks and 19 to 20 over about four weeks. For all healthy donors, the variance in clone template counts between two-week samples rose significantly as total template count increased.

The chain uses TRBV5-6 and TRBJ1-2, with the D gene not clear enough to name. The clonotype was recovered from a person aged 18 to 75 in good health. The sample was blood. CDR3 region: CASSLGSTNYGYTF. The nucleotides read TGTGCCAGCAGCTTGGGCTCGACTAACTATGGCTACACCTTC.